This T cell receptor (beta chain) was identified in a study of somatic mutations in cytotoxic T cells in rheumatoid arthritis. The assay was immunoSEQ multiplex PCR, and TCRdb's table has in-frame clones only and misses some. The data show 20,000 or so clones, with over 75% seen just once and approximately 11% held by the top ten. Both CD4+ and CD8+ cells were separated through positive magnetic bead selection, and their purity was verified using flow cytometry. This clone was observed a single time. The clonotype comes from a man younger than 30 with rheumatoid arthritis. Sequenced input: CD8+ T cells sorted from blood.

In nucleotides, the CDR3 is TGTGCCAGCAGCGAAGGGCTGAACACTGAAGCTTTCTTT. Its protein product is CASSEGLNTEAFF. The chain joins TRBV7-6 to TRBJ1-1; D call uncertain. Trimming stripped 5 bases from V and 0 bases from J, with 7 bases between. Germline V CDR1 and CDR2: SGHVS, FNYEAQ. This CDR3 spans 13 amino acids.